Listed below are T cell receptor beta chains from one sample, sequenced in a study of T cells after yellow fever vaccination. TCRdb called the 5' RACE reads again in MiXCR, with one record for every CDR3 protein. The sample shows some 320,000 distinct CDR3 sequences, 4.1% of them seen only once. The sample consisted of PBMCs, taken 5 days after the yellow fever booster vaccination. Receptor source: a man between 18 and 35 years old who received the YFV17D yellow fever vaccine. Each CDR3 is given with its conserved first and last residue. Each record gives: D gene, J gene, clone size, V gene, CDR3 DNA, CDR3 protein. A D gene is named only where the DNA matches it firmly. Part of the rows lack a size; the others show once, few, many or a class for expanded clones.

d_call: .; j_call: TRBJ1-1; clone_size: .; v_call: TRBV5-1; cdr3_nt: TGCGCCAGCAGCTGGGGGGGACCTCCCGCTTTCTTT; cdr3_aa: CASSWGGPPAFF
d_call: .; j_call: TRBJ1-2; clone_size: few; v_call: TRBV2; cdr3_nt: TGTGCCAGCAGTACTATGGGACTTTTTAACTATGGCTACACCTTC; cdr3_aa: CASSTMGLFNYGYTF
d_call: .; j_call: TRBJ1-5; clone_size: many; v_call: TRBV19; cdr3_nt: TGTGCCAGTAGTATCGAGGTTTTCCAGCCCCAGCATTTT; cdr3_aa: CASSIEVFQPQHF
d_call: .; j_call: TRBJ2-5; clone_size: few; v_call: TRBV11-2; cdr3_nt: TGTGCCAGCAGGTCGCTTACTGAGGGGACCCAGTACTTC; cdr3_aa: CASRSLTEGTQYF
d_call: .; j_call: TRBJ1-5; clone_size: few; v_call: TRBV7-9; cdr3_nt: TGTGCCAGCACCCGCGCTAGCAATCAGCCCCAGCATTTT; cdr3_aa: CASTRASNQPQHF
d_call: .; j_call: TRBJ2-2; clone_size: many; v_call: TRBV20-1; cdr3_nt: TGCAGTGCTAGCCACGGGACTACCGGGGAGCTGTTTTTT; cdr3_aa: CSASHGTTGELFF
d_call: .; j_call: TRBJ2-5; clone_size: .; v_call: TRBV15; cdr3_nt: TGTGCCACCAGCCAAACGACAGGCCGGAGAAACTTC; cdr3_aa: CATSQTTGRRNF
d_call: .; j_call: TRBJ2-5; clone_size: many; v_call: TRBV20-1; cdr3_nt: TGCAGTGCTAGGGGGGGCCTAGCGGCTGGACAAGAGACCCAGTACTTC; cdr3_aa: CSARGGLAAGQETQYF
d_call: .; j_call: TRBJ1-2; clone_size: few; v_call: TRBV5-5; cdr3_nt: TGTGCCAGCAGGCTGGTGGGAAACTATGGCTACACCTTC; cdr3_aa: CASRLVGNYGYTF
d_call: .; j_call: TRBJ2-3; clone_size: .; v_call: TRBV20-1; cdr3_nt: TGCAGTGCTAGGAGAGGGGAGGCAGATACGCAGTATTTT; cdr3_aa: CSARRGEADTQYF
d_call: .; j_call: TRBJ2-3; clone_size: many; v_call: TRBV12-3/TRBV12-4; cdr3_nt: TGTGCCAGCAGTTTTACCCCAGATACGCAGTATTTT; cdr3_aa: CASSFTPDTQYF
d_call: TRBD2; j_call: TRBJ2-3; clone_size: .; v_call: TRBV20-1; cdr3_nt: TGCAGTCCTAGAGCGCCGCCACCTCTAGCGGGGGAGAAGAAAGATACGCAGTATTTT; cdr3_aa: CSPRAPPPLAGEKKDTQYF
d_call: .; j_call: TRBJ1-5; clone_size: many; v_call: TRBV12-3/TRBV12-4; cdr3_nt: TGTGCCAGCAGTACCTACGGGGGGGATAGCAATCAGCCCCAGCATTTT; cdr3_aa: CASSTYGGDSNQPQHF
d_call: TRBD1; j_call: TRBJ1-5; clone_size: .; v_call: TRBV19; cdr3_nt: TGTGCCAGTAGGATCTCACAGGGGGGACAGCCCCAGCATTTT; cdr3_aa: CASRISQGGQPQHF